This T cell receptor beta chain was recorded in a study of OX40 agonist ivuxolimab in advanced cancers. Study background: Patients in the trial were receiving intravenous ivuxolimab every 2 weeks, at doses of 0.01 to 10 mg/kg. A male proportion of 82.7% was recorded, with mean age around 62 years and range about 23 to 90.

Profiled with immunoSEQ multiplex PCR; TCRdb holds only in-frame clones, not every one. The sample carries tens of thousands of clones, approximately 83% recorded once. Samples of blood were obtained at baseline, on cycle 4 day 1, and on cycle 7 day 1. The CDR3 extends over 13 amino acids. CDR1 is SGHTS, CDR2 YDEGEE, per germline. The ends were cut back, 1 base at V and 3 bases at J, with 5 bases in the middle. The receptor was isolated from an adult with an advanced solid tumor such as melanoma, head and neck, liver or kidney cancer. Sample: CD4+ or CD8+ T cells sorted from blood, taken in a trial of the OX40 agonist ivuxolimab. The chain carries TRBV5-8 and TRBJ1-5; D unclear. CDR3 residues: CASSLWINQPQHF. CDR3 sequence (DNA): TGTGCCAGCAGCTTGTGGATCAATCAGCCCCAGCATTTT.